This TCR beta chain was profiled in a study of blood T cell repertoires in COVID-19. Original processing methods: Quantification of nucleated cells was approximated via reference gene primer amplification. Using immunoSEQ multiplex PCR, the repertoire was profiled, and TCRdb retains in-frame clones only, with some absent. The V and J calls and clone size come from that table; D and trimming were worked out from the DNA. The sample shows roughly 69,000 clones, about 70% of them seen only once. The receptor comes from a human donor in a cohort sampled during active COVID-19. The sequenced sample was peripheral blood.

DNA of the CDR3: TGTGCCAGCAGTCCATACGAGCAGTACTTC. This codes for CASSPYEQYF. J is TRBJ2-7 and V is TRBV2; D gene ambiguous. CDR1 and CDR2 from the germline V gene are SNHLY and FYNNEI. Trimming removed 5 bases at V and 4 bases at J, with 3 bases between. CDR3 length equals 10 residues.